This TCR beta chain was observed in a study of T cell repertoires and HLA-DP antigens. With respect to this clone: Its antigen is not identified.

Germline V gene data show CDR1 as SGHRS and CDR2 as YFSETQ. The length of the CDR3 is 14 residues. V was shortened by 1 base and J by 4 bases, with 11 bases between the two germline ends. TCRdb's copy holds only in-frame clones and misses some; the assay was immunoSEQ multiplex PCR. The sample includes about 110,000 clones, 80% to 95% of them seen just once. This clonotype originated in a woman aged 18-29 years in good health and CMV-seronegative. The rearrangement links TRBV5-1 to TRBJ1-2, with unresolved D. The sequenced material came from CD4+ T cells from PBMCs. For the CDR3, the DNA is TGCGCCAGCAGCTTGAATGAAGTGGGCTATGGCTACACCTTC. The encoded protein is CASSLNEVGYGYTF.